The rows below give T cell receptor beta chains drawn from one sample of a study of CD4+ T cells in melanoma. TCRdb's copy holds only in-frame clones and misses some; the assay was immunoSEQ multiplex PCR. The table includes about 140,000 clones, approximately 91% detected once. The receptors shown here come from a human donor with melanoma. Both conserved end residues are part of each CDR3. The D gene is left open where the match is weak. Size tells how often a clone was seen (once, few, many) or the class of an expanded clone, and some rows leave it out.

J gene	D gene	clone size	V gene	CDR3 DNA	CDR3 protein
TRBJ1-2	TRBD1	NA	TRBV5-6	TGTGCCAGCAGCCCGAGGGACAGGGGTTTTGTAGGCTACACCTTC	CASSPRDRGFVGYTF
TRBJ2-1	TRBD1	NA	TRBV4-2	TGTGCCAGCAGCCTAAGGCAGGGGGATTACAATGAGCAGTTCTTC	CASSLRQGDYNEQFF
TRBJ2-7	NA	NA	TRBV29-1	TGCAGCGTCGGCCTGTCCGGGCCTCGGAACGAGCAGTACTTC	CSVGLSGPRNEQYF
TRBJ1-3	TRBD1	NA	TRBV30	TGTGCCTGGGCTGGGGGGACAGGGGCAACAAACTCTGGAAACACCATATATTTT	CAWAGGTGATNSGNTIYF
TRBJ2-5	NA	NA	TRBV29-1	TGCAGCGTTGCTAAGGGGTATGAGACCCAGTACTTC	CSVAKGYETQYF
TRBJ1-1	NA	once	TRBV28	TGTGCCAGCAGTTTAGCAGGGCCACCACCCACCGGATTT	CASSLAGPPPTGF
TRBJ2-1	TRBD2	NA	TRBV25-1	TGTGCCAGCTCGGGGGGGCGCAATGAGCAGTTCTTC	CASSGGRNEQFF
TRBJ1-5	NA	NA	TRBV2	TGTGCCAGCAGTCAGGGACAAGATCAGCCCCAGCATTTT	CASSQGQDQPQHF
TRBJ1-4	TRBD1	NA	TRBV19	TGTGCCAGTAGCCAAACCACGACAGGGGATCGGATTAATGAAAAACTGTTTTTT	CASSQTTTGDRINEKLFF
TRBJ1-4	NA	NA	TRBV6-4	TGTGCCAGCAGTGAACATCCTGCAACTAATGAAAAACTGTTTTTT	CASSEHPATNEKLFF
TRBJ1-1	NA	NA	TRBV14	TGTGCCAGCAGCCTCGCGATAGGCAGGGGGAACACTGAAGCTTTCTTT	CASSLAIGRGNTEAFF
TRBJ1-2	NA	NA	TRBV4-2	TGTGCCAGCAGCCAAGGAAGGTATGGCTACACCTTC	CASSQGRYGYTF
TRBJ2-7	TRBD1	NA	TRBV10-2	TGCGCCAGCAGAGTGGGACAGGGCCCCCACGAGCAGTACTTC	CASRVGQGPHEQYF
TRBJ2-7	NA	NA	TRBV11-2	TGTGCCAGCAGCTCTCGGGGACGTCGCTTTGCCGAGCAGTACTTC	CASSSRGRRFAEQYF
TRBJ1-5	TRBD1	NA	TRBV28	TGTGCCAGCAAAAAGGGACAGGGGAGGAATCAGCCCCAGCATTTT	CASKKGQGRNQPQHF
TRBJ1-1	NA	NA	TRBV7-8	TGTGCCAGCAGCTTACTAGGGAACACTGAAGCTTTCTTT	CASSLLGNTEAFF
TRBJ1-5	TRBD1	NA	TRBV2	TGTGCCAGCAATCGGACAGGGAAAGATAGCAATCAGCCCCAGCATTTT	CASNRTGKDSNQPQHF
TRBJ1-2	NA	NA	TRBV6-5	TGTGCCAGCAGTCCGGACCGGACGGGCTATGGCTACACCTTC	CASSPDRTGYGYTF